The following is a TCR beta chain sequence with its context. This sample was taken from a study of Graves' ophthalmopathy and Graves' hyperthyroidism. The sequenced template was RNA, covering the TCR beta CDR3 region. Second-round multiplex PCR followed a first-round RT-PCR using HTBI primers. TCRdb reprocessed the multiplex PCR reads with MiXCR, giving one entry per CDR3 protein. In the table there are about 550,000 distinct CDR3 sequences, 35% to 45% of which are singletons. CDR1 and CDR2 (germline): DFQATT, SNEGSKA (reference sequence). The CDR3 consists of 14 residues. The origin of this receptor is an adult man with Graves' hyperthyroidism. The V call is TRBV20-1, the J call TRBJ2-5; TRBD2 matches 7 bases. What was sequenced was peripheral blood or thyroid tissue (not recorded which). As DNA, the CDR3 is TGCAGCGTTGAAGACCGCAATAGCGGGGAGACCCAGTACTTC. The encoded protein is CSVEDRNSGETQYF.